Shown below are 20 T cell receptor beta chains from a single sample sequenced in a study of T cell responses to AZD1222 COVID-19 vaccine. The table came from immunoSEQ multiplex PCR; TCRdb's copy has only in-frame clones and leaves some out. The table has around 100,000 clones, about four fifths seen once; the top ten hold about 15%. The sequences come from peripheral blood, collected on day 0 of AZD1222 vaccination. These receptors came from an adult in good health.

The rearrangement joins TRBV27 to TRBJ2-1; 7 nucleotides line up with TRBD2. The CDR3 spans 15 residues. The germline V gene has CDR1 MNHEY and CDR2 SMNVEV (reference sequence). J was trimmed by 6 bases and V by 6 bases; bases with no gene match: 11. CDR3 in amino acids: CASSPETGRVNEQFF. The CDR3, as DNA: TGTGCCAGCAGCCCCGAAACGGGGAGGGTCAATGAGCAGTTCTTC.

V gene TRBV19 combines with J gene TRBJ1-6; 11 nucleotides align to TRBD1. This CDR3 region has 14 residues. V shed 6 bases, J shed 8 bases, and the junction held 3 bases outside the gene matches. Germline CDR1 LNHDA, CDR2 SQIVND (reference sequence). The CDR3 sequence: CASRPGQGDSPLHF. DNA for the CDR3: TGTGCCAGTAGGCCGGGACAGGGGGATTCACCCCTCCACTTT.

This chain joins TRBV5-6 and TRBJ1-2; D may be TRBD1 (6 bases). This CDR3 has 13 amino acids. V was clipped by 3 bases and J by 6 bases, with 12 bases between them. The V gene's germline CDR1 is SGHDT and CDR2 YYEEEE. CDR3 DNA sequence: TGTGCCAGCAGCTCTACAGGGATCCATGGCTACACCTTC. Residues: CASSSTGIHGYTF.

V and J are TRBV6-5 and TRBJ2-1; possible D gene TRBD2, 6 bases. The germline V and J ends were trimmed by 4 bases and 1 base, with 11 bases remaining between them. The CDR3 runs to 15 residues. The germline V gene has CDR1 MNHEY and CDR2 SVGAGI. The chain's CDR3 is CASSFLRGSYNEQFF. The CDR3 coding sequence is TGTGCCAGCAGTTTCCTCCGGGGGTCCTACAATGAGCAGTTCTTC.

Written as DNA, the CDR3 is TGCGCCAGCAGCCAAGAGAGGACAGGGTCAGTTGGGGCCAACGTCCTGACTTTC. Its translation: CASSQERTGSVGANVLTF. The rearrangement uses TRBV4-3 and TRBJ2-6, with 8 bases lining up with TRBD1. The CDR3 length is 18 residues. The junction had 7 bases not matched to a gene; V was cut back by 0 bases and J by 3 bases. CDR1 and CDR2 (germline): LGHNA, YSLEER.

V is TRBV25-1 and J is TRBJ2-1, with 8 nucleotides matching TRBD1. V lost 4 bases to trimming and J lost 0 bases; unmatched junction nucleotides: 5. The length of the CDR3 is 16 residues. Germline CDR1 reads MGHDK; CDR2 reads SYGVNS. The CDR3 protein is CASSGGQAPSYNEQFF. The CDR3 DNA is TGTGCCAGCAGTGGGGGACAGGCTCCCTCCTACAATGAGCAGTTCTTC.

The chain has TRBV19 and TRBJ2-7; perhaps TRBD2 as D (5 bases). Trimming left V 5 bases short and J 6 bases short, with 11 bases between. The CDR3 runs to 12 residues. Germline CDR1 LNHDA, CDR2 SQIVND (reference sequence). Here the CDR3 reads CASSPGVGEQYF. As DNA, the CDR3 is TGTGCCAGTAGTCCCGGGGTGGGCGAGCAGTACTTC.

The rearrangement joins TRBV2 to TRBJ1-5; no clear D. Germline-derived CDR1 and CDR2 are SNHLY and FYNNEI. This CDR3 contains 18 residues. The germline V and J ends were trimmed by 4 bases and 1 base, with 20 bases remaining between them. For the CDR3, the DNA is TGTGCCAGCAGTGTGGCCAGCACCAGCCAGGCGAGCAATCAGCCCCAGCATTTT. Protein sequence: CASSVASTSQASNQPQHF.

The chain uses TRBV11-2 and TRBJ2-1; 12 bases align to TRBD2. J was trimmed by 8 bases and V by 0 bases; bases with no gene match: 17. This CDR3 spans 20 amino acids. The germline CDR1 and CDR2 sequences are SGHAT and FQNNGV. CDR3 loop: CASSLEVGFRTSGEKDEQFF. Written as DNA, the CDR3 is TGTGCCAGCAGCTTAGAGGTCGGGTTCAGGACTAGCGGGGAAAAGGATGAGCAGTTCTTC.

The chain uses TRBV6-2 or TRBV6-3 and TRBJ2-2; D uncertain. V was clipped by 2 bases and J by 7 bases, with 17 bases between them. CDR1 MNHEY and CDR2 SVGEGT come from the germline V gene. CDR3 size: 16 residues. For the CDR3, the DNA is TGTGCCAGCAGTTACAGTACTTGGAAGTCCCACGGGGAGCTGTTTTTT. This sequence encodes CASSYSTWKSHGELFF.

This rearrangement joins TRBV28 to TRBJ1-5, with 7 bases matching TRBD1. Trimming cost V 4 bases and J 2 bases; bases outside gene matches: 5. Germline V gives CDR1 MDHEN, CDR2 SYDVKM. This CDR3 has 15 residues. The CDR3, as DNA: TGTGCCAGCAGTTACAGGGGATCCCGCAATCAGCCCCAGCATTTT. Translation gives CASSYRGSRNQPQHF.

V and J are TRBV29-1 and TRBJ1-4; D is ambiguous. The CDR3 extends over 13 amino acids. The germline V and J ends were trimmed by 5 bases and 5 bases, with 12 bases remaining between them. Germline V gene data show CDR1 as SQVTM and CDR2 as ANQGSEA. DNA for the CDR3: TGCAGCGTTTACGTCTTCAGGAATGAAAAACTGTTTTTT. Its protein is CSVYVFRNEKLFF.

The V gene is TRBV24-1, the J gene TRBJ1-2, with no clear D. The CDR3 contains 14 residues. The ends were cut back, 3 bases at V and 2 bases at J, with 9 bases in the middle. The V gene's germline CDR1 is KGHDR and CDR2 SFDVKD. CDR3 residues: CATSDVRENYGYTF. The CDR3 coding sequence is TGTGCCACCAGTGATGTACGGGAGAACTATGGCTACACCTTC.

The chain is built from TRBV28 and TRBJ2-7, with 9 bases that match TRBD1. This CDR3 contains 15 residues. Germline values: CDR1 MDHEN, CDR2 SYDVKM. Germline trimming cut 5 bases from V and 0 bases from J; bases unmatched to any gene: 5. The chain's CDR3 is CASSTGGDGSYEQYV. CDR3 in DNA: TGTGCCAGCAGTACAGGGGGCGACGGCTCCTACGAGCAGTACGTC.

This sequence joins TRBV5-5 and TRBJ1-1; D is unresolved. Germline values: CDR1 SGHKS, CDR2 YYEKEE (reference sequence). With 6 bases removed from V and 0 bases from J, the gap between germline ends came to 12 bases. This CDR3 has 14 amino acids. DNA of the CDR3: TGTGCCAGCATCGAGGTGGCGATGAACACTGAAGCTTTCTTT. This codes for CASIEVAMNTEAFF. The full variable domain, completed using reference TRBV5-5 and TRBJ1-1, is DAGVTQSPTHLIKTRGQQVTLRCSPISGHKSVSWYQQVLGQGPQFIFQYYEKEERGRGNFPDRFSARQFPNYSSELNVNALLLGDSALYLCASIEVAMNTEAFFGQGTRLTVV.

V usage is TRBV11-3 and J usage is TRBJ2-1; D ambiguous. Germline CDR1 is SGHNT and CDR2 is YENEEA. CDR3 size: 15 residues. V was pared by 0 bases and J by 8 bases, with 14 bases between. The DNA of the CDR3 is TGTGCCAGCAGCTTAGATAAGATATGGGGTTATGAGCAGTTCTTC. Translating gives CASSLDKIWGYEQFF.

This clone has only a few counts. CDR3 nucleotides: TGCGCCAGCAGCTTGGATGGAGGGAATCAGCCCCAGCATTTT. Amino acid sequence: CASSLDGGNQPQHF. The chain has TRBV5-1 and TRBJ1-5; D is uncertain. CDR1 and CDR2 (germline): SGHRS, YFSETQ. The CDR3 consists of 14 residues. V was cut by 0 bases and J by 4 bases, with 8 bases left in between.

This chain uses TRBV7-2 with TRBJ2-1; D is uncertain. Germline values: CDR1 SGHTA, CDR2 FQGNSA. V dropped 3 bases and J dropped 6 bases, with 9 bases sitting between them. CDR3 length equals 13 residues. The CDR3: CASSLGRLNEQFF. CDR3 coding DNA: TGTGCCAGCAGCTTGGGCAGACTCAATGAGCAGTTCTTC.

This chain links TRBV19 with TRBJ1-3; D is uncertain. CDR3 length: 14 residues. The germline V gene encodes CDR1 LNHDA and CDR2 SQIVND (reference sequence). Trimming took 6 bases from V and 0 from J, leaving 9 bases between them. Written as DNA, the CDR3 is TGTGCCAGTAGGGGCGTTGCCTCTGGAAACACCATATATTTT. Amino acids: CASRGVASGNTIYF. Drawing the rest from reference TRBV19 and TRBJ1-3, the complete variable domain is DGGITQSPKYLFRKEGQNVTLSCEQNLNHDAMYWYRQDPGQGLRLIYYSQIVNDFQKGDIAEGYSVSREKKESFPLTVTSAQKNPTAFYLCASRGVASGNTIYFGEGSWLTVV.

The J gene is TRBJ1-2, the V gene TRBV18, with a tentative D call TRBD1 (6 bases). V was cut by 0 bases and J by 6 bases, with 14 bases left in between. The CDR3 length is 15 residues. Germline lookup yields CDR1 KGHSH and CDR2 LQKENI. Here the CDR3 reads CASSPPSRGADGYTF. CDR3 DNA: TGTGCCAGCTCACCACCATCCAGGGGCGCGGATGGCTACACCTTC.